Listed below are T cell receptor beta chains from one sample, sequenced in a study of cytomegalovirus exposure and HLA in healthy donors. Produced via immunoSEQ multiplex PCR; TCRdb's table is partial and in-frame only. This table has 110,000 or so clones, around 77% appearing once. The source material was PBMCs. The receptors shown here come from a woman aged 25 to 39 in good health and CMV-seropositive. Each CDR3 is given with its conserved first and last residue. Each record gives: D gene, clone size, J gene, V gene, CDR3 length, CDR3 protein, CDR3 DNA. The D gene is left open where the match is weak. Clone size, where shown, is once, few, many, or a class for clones that have expanded.

>.|.|TRBJ2-7|TRBV18|16
CASSPSSSALAYEQYF
TGTGCCAGCTCACCATCCTCGTCCGCTTTAGCCTACGAGCAGTACTTC
>.|.|TRBJ1-1|TRBV19|14
CASSIGQPNTEAFF
TGTGCCAGTAGTATTGGACAACCGAACACTGAAGCTTTCTTT
>.|.|TRBJ1-1|TRBV29-1|13
CSVGPGLNTEAFF
TGCAGCGTTGGTCCAGGTTTGAACACTGAAGCTTTCTTT
>.|.|TRBJ2-7|TRBV6-5|14
CASSLGGSFYEQYF
TGTGCCAGCAGTTTAGGAGGGTCTTTCTACGAGCAGTACTTC
>.|.|TRBJ1-6|TRBV10-2|14
CASSRDTENSPLHF
TGCGCCAGCAGCCGGGACACCGAAAACTCACCCCTCCACTTT
>TRBD2|.|TRBJ2-1|TRBV5-4|18
CASSPDAYTSGRGGEQFF
TGTGCCAGCAGCCCCGACGCCTATACTAGCGGGAGAGGGGGTGAGCAGTTCTTC
>.|.|TRBJ2-1|TRBV6-6|16
CASSHSSSGSYNEQFF
TGTGCCAGCAGCCACTCCAGCTCAGGCTCCTACAATGAGCAGTTCTTC
>.|few|TRBJ2-7|TRBV6-5|16
CASSYSRAARGNEQYF
TGTGCCAGCAGTTACTCGAGGGCCGCCAGGGGAAACGAGCAGTACTTC
>.|.|TRBJ2-2|TRBV7-8|16
CASSLSTGRGTGELFF
TGTGCCAGCAGCTTATCAACAGGGCGAGGAACCGGGGAGCTGTTTTTT
>TRBD2|few|TRBJ2-2|TRBV5-8|15
CASSLLAPNTGELFF
TGTGCCAGCAGCTTACTAGCGCCGAACACCGGGGAGCTGTTTTTT
>.|.|TRBJ1-6|TRBV27|15
CASRLIQGVNSPLHF
TGTGCCAGCAGACTTATACAGGGTGTGAATTCACCCCTCCACTTT
>TRBD2|.|TRBJ2-7|TRBV29-1|15
CSVARTSGGEYEQYF
TGCAGCGTCGCCAGGACTAGCGGGGGAGAATACGAGCAGTACTTC
>.|.|TRBJ1-1|TRBV19|13
CASSDSSNTEAFF
TGTGCCAGTAGTGACAGTTCGAACACTGAAGCTTTCTTT
>.|.|TRBJ2-7|TRBV11-2|18
CASSLVPPPAGFSYEQYF
TGTGCCAGCAGCTTAGTTCCCCCCCCCGCGGGGTTCTCCTACGAGCAGTACTTC
>TRBD1|few|TRBJ1-1|TRBV6-5|16
CASSWYTGQLNTEAFF
TGTGCCAGCAGTTGGTATACGGGACAGCTGAACACTGAAGCTTTCTTT
>TRBD2|once|TRBJ2-2|TRBV10-3|15
CAIRESGSETGELFF
TGTGCCATCAGGGAAAGCGGGAGTGAGACCGGGGAGCTGTTTTTT
>TRBD2|.|TRBJ2-1|TRBV5-6|14
CASSLGLATNEQFF
TGTGCCAGCAGCTTGGGACTAGCGACCAATGAGCAGTTCTTC
>.|.|TRBJ2-3|TRBV5-1|14
CASSRWESTDTQYF
TGCGCCAGCAGCCGTTGGGAGAGCACAGATACGCAGTATTTT
>.|.|TRBJ2-5|TRBV28|15
CASGLTGISQETQYF
TGTGCCAGCGGCCTGACAGGAATATCCCAAGAGACCCAGTACTTC
>TRBD1|.|TRBJ1-5|TRBV7-2|14
CASSKTGGYQPQHF
TGTGCCAGCAGCAAGACAGGGGGCTATCAGCCCCAGCATTTT
>TRBD2|.|TRBJ2-5|TRBV6-5|15
CASSYRAGIQETQYF
TGTGCCAGCAGTTACAGAGCGGGAATCCAAGAGACCCAGTACTTC
>.|.|TRBJ2-7|TRBV4-1|17
CASSPQVNRVFSYEQYF
TGCGCCAGCAGCCCCCAAGTCAACAGGGTTTTTTCCTACGAGCAGTACTTC
>.|once|TRBJ2-5|TRBV11-3|14
CASSSNVVQETQYF
TGTGCCAGCAGCTCCAATGTAGTCCAAGAGACCCAGTACTTC
>.|.|TRBJ1-5|TRBV5-8|15
CASSLRVYSNQPQHF
TGTGCCAGCAGCTTGCGGGTATATAGCAATCAGCCCCAGCATTTT
>.|.|TRBJ1-1|TRBV6-5|14
CASSPPGRGAEAFF
TGTGCCAGCAGTCCTCCAGGGAGGGGGGCTGAAGCTTTCTTT
>.|few|TRBJ2-7|TRBV5-4|11
CASSHAYEQYF
TGTGCCAGCAGCCACGCCTACGAGCAGTACTTC
>TRBD1|.|TRBJ1-1|TRBV18|15
CASSPGDRRGTEAFF
TGTGCCAGCTCACCGGGGGACAGGAGAGGCACTGAAGCTTTCTTT
>.|.|TRBJ2-7|TRBV7-9|15
CASSVMTGYSYEQYF
TGTGCCAGCAGCGTCATGACAGGATATTCCTACGAGCAGTACTTC
>.|.|TRBJ2-3|TRBV29-1|16
CSVEELPGVGTDTQYF
TGCAGCGTTGAAGAATTACCGGGGGTGGGCACAGATACGCAGTATTTT
>.|.|TRBJ1-5|TRBV30|13
CAWSPGIDQPQHF
TGTGCCTGGTCACCTGGTATAGATCAGCCCCAGCATTTT
>.|.|TRBJ2-3|TRBV9|15
CASSVGLRSTDTQYF
TGTGCCAGCAGCGTAGGTCTCAGGAGCACAGATACGCAGTATTTT
>.|.|TRBJ2-7|TRBV4-1|14
CASSEDRPAYEQYF
TGCGCCAGCAGCGAAGACAGGCCGGCCTACGAGCAGTACTTC
>.|.|TRBJ2-5|TRBV27|13
CASSYSGQETQYF
TGTGCCAGCAGTTATTCGGGGCAAGAGACCCAGTACTTC
>.|.|TRBJ2-7|TRBV18|13
CASSPPGDYEQYF
TGTGCCAGCTCACCACCGGGAGATTACGAGCAGTACTTC
>TRBD1|.|TRBJ2-3|TRBV29-1|13
CSGQGAFGDTQYF
TGCAGCGGACAGGGGGCGTTCGGGGATACGCAGTATTTT
>TRBD1|once|TRBJ2-7|TRBV7-6|14
CASSLQGNSYEQYF
TGTGCCAGCAGTCTACAGGGGAACTCCTACGAGCAGTACTTC
>.|.|TRBJ1-2|TRBV6-1|15
CASSDWDTANYGYTF
TGTGCCAGCAGTGATTGGGACACGGCTAACTATGGCTACACCTTC
>.|.|TRBJ1-3|TRBV6-4|15
CASSERSGAGNTIYF
TGTGCCAGCAGTGAAAGGTCGGGGGCTGGAAACACCATATATTTT
>.|.|TRBJ2-7|TRBV5-4|12
CASSFNSYEQYF
TGTGCCAGCAGCTTCAACTCCTACGAGCAGTACTTC
>TRBD1|.|TRBJ2-1|TRBV4-1|15
CASSQLGTGNNEQFF
TGCGCCAGCAGCCAACTCGGGACAGGGAACAATGAGCAGTTCTTC
>.|.|TRBJ1-5|TRBV5-1|14
CASSLSGDDQPQHF
TGCGCCAGCAGCTTGTCAGGGGACGATCAGCCCCAGCATTTT
>TRBD1|.|TRBJ1-1|TRBV7-7|15
CASSLGDRVNTEAFF
TGTGCTAGCAGCTTAGGGGACAGAGTGAACACTGAAGCTTTCTTT
>.|once|TRBJ2-6|TRBV19|14
CASRRGSGANVLTF
TGTGCCAGTCGCCGCGGGTCTGGGGCCAACGTCCTGACTTTC
>.|.|TRBJ1-1|TRBV10-2|15
CASSQASGWGTEAFF
TGCGCCAGCAGTCAAGCCTCGGGATGGGGCACTGAAGCTTTCTTT
>.|.|TRBJ1-1|TRBV15|14
CATSRVVSSAEAFF
TGTGCCACCAGCAGAGTTGTGTCAAGCGCTGAAGCTTTCTTT
>.|few|TRBJ1-3|TRBV2|15
CASSELLYSGNTIYF
TGTGCCAGCAGTGAACTCCTGTACTCTGGAAACACCATATATTTT
>.|.|TRBJ2-2|TRBV9|14
CASSGAATLGELFF
TGTGCCAGCAGCGGGGCCGCAACGCTCGGGGAGCTGTTTTTT
>.|.|TRBJ1-3|TRBV5-6|15
CASSYQGNSGNTIYF
TGTGCCAGCAGCTACCAGGGGAACTCTGGAAACACCATATATTTT
>.|once|TRBJ1-5|TRBV4-1|15
CASSQGWGGDQPQHF
TGCGCCAGCAGCCAAGGATGGGGGGGAGATCAGCCCCAGCATTTT
>TRBD2|.|TRBJ2-1|TRBV5-1|20
CASSLVIAGGPGFSYNEQFF
TGCGCCAGCAGCTTGGTTATAGCGGGAGGGCCGGGCTTCTCCTACAATGAGCAGTTCTTC
>TRBD2|.|TRBJ2-7|TRBV2|14
CASSRLAGADEQYF
TGTGCCAGCAGTCGACTAGCGGGAGCTGACGAGCAGTACTTC
>TRBD1|few|TRBJ1-2|TRBV11-2|14
CASSAEGASSGYTF
TGTGCCAGCAGCGCAGAGGGGGCTTCATCTGGCTACACCTTC
>.|.|TRBJ2-3|TRBV6-4|14
CASSDSWGADTQYF
TGTGCCAGCAGTGACTCTTGGGGGGCAGATACGCAGTATTTT
>.|once|TRBJ1-5|TRBV7-2|17
CASSLVGGSYSNQPQHF
TGTGCCAGCAGCTTAGTGGGGGGGAGCTATAGCAATCAGCCCCAGCATTTT
>.|.|TRBJ2-1|TRBV9|13
CASSASPQDEQFF
TGTGCCAGCAGCGCAAGTCCCCAGGATGAGCAGTTCTTC